A single sample gave rise to the 27 T cell receptor beta chains below, sequenced in a study of blood T cell repertoires in COVID-19. Some clones are missing from TCRdb's copy, which holds only in-frame ones; the method was immunoSEQ multiplex PCR. The sample shows approximately 480,000 clones, 87% of them seen only once. Sequencing used PBMCs or T cells enriched from blood (not recorded which). These receptors were obtained from a woman aged 18-29 years who had recovered from COVID-19.

This clone is a singleton in its sample. This chain joins TRBV2 and TRBJ1-1; D might be TRBD1 (6 bases). Germline lookup yields CDR1 SNHLY and CDR2 FYNNEI. V was cut by 5 bases and J by 3 bases, with 10 bases left in between. The CDR3 runs to 13 residues. The CDR3 DNA sequence: TGTGCCAGCAGTCCGCGACAGGACACTGAAGCTTTCTTT. Translated, it gives CASSPRQDTEAFF.

The CDR3, as DNA: TGCGCCAGCAGTTCCGGGACACGCAGCTCCTACAATGAGCAGTTCTTC. Translated: CASSSGTRSSYNEQFF. V is TRBV10-1 and J is TRBJ2-1, with D possibly matching TRBD1 (6 bases). The germline V and J ends were trimmed by 5 bases and 0 bases, with 14 bases remaining between them. Germline CDR1 WNHNN, CDR2 SYGVQD (reference sequence). CDR3 length equals 16 residues.

The V call is TRBV10-3, the J call TRBJ1-2, with 10 bases identical to TRBD1. V dropped 8 bases and J dropped 4; count of bases not matched to a gene: 10. CDR3 length: 15 amino acids. CDR1 and CDR2 from the germline V gene are ENHRY and SYGVKD. CDR3 sequence (DNA): TGTGCCATCGGGGAGGGACAGGGGCTATTCTATGGCTACACCTTC. Translating gives CAIGEGQGLFYGYTF.

The chain's CDR3 is CASSYQGRVNTEAFF. The CDR3 DNA follows: TGTGCCAGCAGCTACCAGGGGCGGGTGAACACTGAAGCTTTCTTT. V gene TRBV7-9 combines with J gene TRBJ1-1; tentatively, D is TRBD1 (6 bases). Germline V gene lookup returns CDR1 SEHNR and CDR2 FQNEAQ (reference sequence). The CDR3 extends over 15 amino acids. Trimming shortened V by 4 bases and J by 0 bases, and 12 bases separated the two germline ends.

The chain carries TRBV14 and TRBJ2-7; 9 nucleotides agree with TRBD2. Germline CDR1 SGHDN, CDR2 FVKESK. V gave up 2 bases and J gave up 5 bases; unmatched junction bases: 7. This CDR3 spans 15 amino acids. The CDR3 bases are TGTGCCAGCAGCCAAATGGGACTAGCAAGTCACGAGCAGTACTTC. Its translation is CASSQMGLASHEQYF. The variable domain in full, with the rest retrieved from reference TRBV14 and TRBJ2-7, is EAGVTQFPSHSVIEKGQTVTLRCDPISGHDNLYWYRRVMGKEIKFLLHFVKESKQDESGMPNNRFLAERTGGTYSTLKVQPAELEDSGVYFCASSQMGLASHEQYFGPGTRLTVT.

V is TRBV6-5 and J is TRBJ2-7; D perhaps matches TRBD1 (6 bases). The germline CDR1 and CDR2 sequences are MNHEY and SVGAGI. The CDR3 totals 13 residues. Trimming pared 8 bases from V and 4 bases from J, leaving 15 bases between. CDR3: CASRQGSFYEQYF. The CDR3 DNA follows: TGTGCCAGCCGGCAGGGGAGTTTTTACGAGCAGTACTTC.

The CDR3 loop reads CAGGSRYTEAFF. The CDR3, as DNA: TGCGCTGGAGGTAGTAGGTACACTGAAGCTTTCTTT. This chain links TRBV5-1 with TRBJ1-1; D remains ambiguous. Germline values: CDR1 SGHRS, CDR2 YFSETQ. The length of the CDR3 is 12 residues.

The gene calls are TRBV2 and TRBJ2-7; D not certain. This CDR3 spans 15 amino acids. Between the trimmed V and J ends, which lost 7 bases and 0 bases, there was a span of 16 bases. From germline, CDR1 is SNHLY and CDR2 FYNNEI. The CDR3 DNA follows: TGTGCCAGCACCGAAGGCGGATCACTCTCCTACGAGCAGTACTTC. Translating it yields CASTEGGSLSYEQYF. The full variable domain, with the rest looked up from reference TRBV2 and TRBJ2-7, is EPEVTQTPSHQVTQMGQEVILRCVPISNHLYFYWYRQILGQKVEFLVSFYNNEISEKSEIFDDQFSVERPDGSNFTLKIRSTKLEDSAMYFCASTEGGSLSYEQYFGPGTRLTVT.

The chain employs TRBV12-5 and TRBJ1-1, with D maybe TRBD1 (5 bases). Between the trimmed V and J ends, which lost 7 bases and 4 bases, there was a span of 13 bases. The CDR3 runs to 13 residues. Germline V CDR1 and CDR2: LGHNT, FRNRAP. The CDR3 reads CASAPSGGTEAFF. Written as DNA, the CDR3 is TGTGCTAGTGCCCCGTCGGGGGGCACTGAAGCTTTCTTT.

The chain is built from TRBV7-2 and TRBJ1-2, with 7 bases fitting TRBD1. The V segment lost 4 bases and the J segment 8 bases; nucleotides outside the gene matches: 7. The CDR3 loop spans 13 amino acids. Germline CDR1 SGHTA, CDR2 FQGNSA. CDR3 sequence (DNA): TGTGCCAGCAGCTACCAGGGGGATCAAGGCTACACCTTC. It encodes CASSYQGDQGYTF.

The CDR3 sequence is CASSRQFQIYGYTF. CDR3 DNA: TGTGCCAGCAGTAGACAGTTTCAGATCTATGGCTACACCTTC. The rearrangement uses TRBV5-4 and TRBJ1-2; weak D call: TRBD1 (5 bases). Germline V gene data show CDR1 as SGHNT and CDR2 as YYREEE (reference sequence). This CDR3 is built from 14 residues. The germline V and J ends were trimmed by 5 bases and 4 bases, with 15 bases remaining between them.

This clone is a singleton in its sample. The chain combines TRBV7-2 with TRBJ2-7, with a weak D call TRBD2 (8 bases). Germline V gene sequence: CDR1 SGHTA, CDR2 FQGNSA. The CDR3 contains 15 residues. Trimming cost V 3 bases and J 3 bases, with 15 bases left between them. This chain's CDR3 is CASSFSGTDYYEQYF. CDR3 nucleotides: TGTGCCAGCAGCTTTAGCGGGACAGACTACTACGAGCAGTACTTC.

The chain uses TRBV30 and TRBJ1-6, with D uncertain. The CDR3 is 13 amino acids. Trimming shortened V by 0 bases and J by 7 bases, and 7 bases separated the two germline ends. Germline assignment: CDR1 GTSNPN and CDR2 SVGIG (reference sequence). The CDR3 DNA follows: TGTGCCTGGAGTGTACGGGAGAATTCACCCCTCCACTTT. It yields the protein CAWSVRENSPLHF.

The CDR3 here is CASSSSGTNEKLFF. CDR3 nucleotides: TGCGCCAGCAGCTCCTCGGGGACTAATGAAAAACTGTTTTTT. The genes are TRBV5-1 and TRBJ1-4; D remains ambiguous. CDR1 is SGHRS and CDR2 is YFSETQ in the germline V gene. Trimming took 3 bases from V and 2 from J, leaving 8 bases between them. The CDR3 contains 14 residues. Full variable domain (rest looked up from reference TRBV5-1 and TRBJ1-4): KAGVTQTPRYLIKTRGQQVTLSCSPISGHRSVSWYQQTPGQGLQFLFEYFSETQRNKGNFPGRFSGRQFSNSRSEMNVSTLELGDSALYLCASSSSGTNEKLFFGSGTQLSVL.

The chain links TRBV3-1 (or the pseudogene TRBV3-2) to TRBJ1-3; 7 bases map to TRBD1. This CDR3 contains 15 residues. J was trimmed by 6 bases and V by 4 bases; bases with no gene match: 9. Germline loops: CDR1 LGHDT, CDR2 YNNKEL (reference sequence). The DNA for the CDR3 is TGTGCCAGCAGCCTACAGGGGAACGACGTAAACACCATATATTTT. Amino acids: CASSLQGNDVNTIYF.

V gene TRBV5-1 combines with J gene TRBJ2-2; 7 bases match TRBD2. The J segment lost 0 bases and the V segment lost 3 bases, leaving 5 bases of the junction unmatched. CDR3 size: 16 residues. Germline V gene sequence: CDR1 SGHRS, CDR2 YFSETQ. The CDR3 protein is CASSSRGVANTGELFF. CDR3 coding DNA: TGCGCCAGCAGCTCCCGGGGGGTCGCGAACACCGGGGAGCTGTTTTTT. The whole variable domain, filled in from reference TRBV5-1 and TRBJ2-2, reads KAGVTQTPRYLIKTRGQQVTLSCSPISGHRSVSWYQQTPGQGLQFLFEYFSETQRNKGNFPGRFSGRQFSNSRSEMNVSTLELGDSALYLCASSSRGVANTGELFFGEGSRLTVL.

The chain recombines TRBV6-1 with TRBJ1-1; D is unclear. The germline CDR1 and CDR2 sequences are MNHNS and SASEGT. Trimming took 0 bases from V and 7 from J, leaving 12 bases between them. The CDR3 loop spans 14 amino acids. CDR3 nucleotide sequence: TGTGCCAGCAGTGAAGCGCTGTCCCGAGATGAAGCTTTCTTT. This encodes CASSEALSRDEAFF.

The chain recombines TRBV24-1 with TRBJ2-1, with TRBD2 matching over 8 bases. CDR1 and CDR2 (germline): KGHDR, SFDVKD. The CDR3 has 11 amino acids. V gave up 6 bases and J gave up 12 bases; unmatched junction bases: 3. The CDR3 region is CATSTGGGQFF. Written as DNA, the CDR3 is TGTGCCACCAGTACCGGGGGGGGGCAGTTCTTC.

V is TRBV3-1 (or the pseudogene TRBV3-2) and J is TRBJ1-6; tentative D call: TRBD1 (6 bases). Trimming cost V 4 bases and J 7 bases, with 14 bases left between them. CDR3 length equals 15 residues. Germline V lookup: CDR1 LGHDT, CDR2 YNNKEL (reference sequence). The CDR3 DNA follows: TGTGCCAGCAGCCGAGGACAGCTCACAAATTCACCCCTCCACTTT. This codes for CASSRGQLTNSPLHF.

A word on this clone: The germline gene is not matched at one end of the junction; a read error may be the cause. The CDR3 here is CASSSTGTSEETQYF. CDR3 sequence (DNA): TGTGCTAGCAGCTCTACCGGGACTAGCGAAGAGACCCAGTACTTC. The chain recombines TRBV7-7 with TRBJ2-5; 10 nucleotides match TRBD2. Germline V gives CDR1 SSHAT, CDR2 FNYEAQ (reference sequence). The CDR3 has 15 amino acids.

This chain links TRBV4-1 with TRBJ1-1; possibly TRBD1 for D (6 bases). The V end lost 0 bases, the J end lost 3 bases, and 11 bases lay between the germline ends. Germline-derived CDR1 and CDR2 are MGHRA and YSYEKL. The CDR3 consists of 15 residues. CDR3 bases: TGCGCCAGCAGCCAAGATAGGGGGTTGTACACTGAAGCTTTCTTT. Translation gives CASSQDRGLYTEAFF.

The chain couples TRBV30 to TRBJ2-5, with D unresolved. The CDR3 length is 13 residues. Germline CDR1 reads GTSNPN; CDR2 reads SVGIG (reference sequence). The V and J ends lost 2 bases and 1 base respectively, with 8 bases between them. In DNA form, the CDR3 reads TGTGCCTGGAGTCCCCAGATCCAAGAGACCCAGTACTTC. The encoded protein is CAWSPQIQETQYF.

This rearrangement joins TRBV4-2 to TRBJ2-3; 11 bases agree with TRBD2. Trimming at V came to 4 bases and at J to 2 bases, leaving 5 bases not matched to a gene. CDR3 size: 16 residues. The germline CDR1 and CDR2 sequences are LGHNA and YNFKEQ. CDR3: CASSRTSGGATDTQYF. The CDR3 DNA is TGTGCCAGCAGCCGTACTAGCGGGGGTGCCACAGATACGCAGTATTTT.

The count of this clone is one. The rearrangement joins TRBV5-4 to TRBJ2-2, with D possibly being TRBD1 (6 bases). Between the trimmed V and J ends, which lost 4 bases and 5 bases, there was a span of 15 bases. CDR3 length equals 15 residues. CDR1 SGHNT and CDR2 YYREEE come from the germline V gene (reference sequence). CDR3 in amino acids: CASSQITQGTGELFF. CDR3 DNA sequence: TGTGCCAGCAGCCAAATAACGCAGGGGACCGGGGAGCTGTTTTTT.

The chain combines TRBV5-4 with TRBJ2-4; 8 bases fit TRBD2. The germline V gene has CDR1 SGHNT and CDR2 YYREEE (reference sequence). Losses at the gene ends were 4 bases for V and 1 base for J; bases not matched to a gene: 7. CDR3 length equals 16 residues. CDR3 nucleotide sequence: TGTGCCAGCAGCGTTGGGACTAGTGATGCCAAAAACATTCAGTACTTC. This gives the protein CASSVGTSDAKNIQYF.

This chain joins TRBV7-3 and TRBJ2-2; TRBD1 agrees at 7 bases. Germline V lookup: CDR1 SGHTA, CDR2 FQGTGA. The J segment lost 10 bases and the V segment lost 5 bases, leaving 10 bases of the junction unmatched. CDR3 size: 14 residues. In nucleotides, the CDR3 is TGTGCCAGCAGCCGGGACAGTGAAGGCCCGGAGCTGTTTTTT. Translated, it gives CASSRDSEGPELFF.

The V gene is TRBV2, the J gene TRBJ2-7; maybe TRBD2 (6 bases). V was trimmed by 4 bases and J by 0 bases, leaving 10 bases between them. The CDR3 runs 14 residues. Germline CDR1 is SNHLY and CDR2 is FYNNEI. The CDR3 protein is CASSGGDSSYEQYF. In DNA form, the CDR3 reads TGTGCCAGCAGTGGGGGGGATAGCTCCTACGAGCAGTACTTC. Filled out from reference TRBV2 and TRBJ2-7, the complete variable domain reads EPEVTQTPSHQVTQMGQEVILRCVPISNHLYFYWYRQILGQKVEFLVSFYNNEISEKSEIFDDQFSVERPDGSNFTLKIRSTKLEDSAMYFCASSGGDSSYEQYFGPGTRLTVT.